This TCR beta chain was profiled in a study of OX40 agonist ivuxolimab in advanced cancers. Study-level findings and limits: Low normalized T-cell clonal expansion was additionally recorded for some nonresponders. Relative to CD4+ cells, CD8+ T cells on average had more expanded clones.

The sampling schedule covered blood at baseline, cycle 4 day 1, and cycle 7 day 1. Here immunoSEQ multiplex PCR was the method, and the copy in TCRdb shows in-frame clones only, minus some. The sample includes approximately 60,000 clones, about 80% of them seen just once. This clone appeared a single time. What it recognizes is unknown. Germline assignment: CDR1 SGHTA and CDR2 FQGNSA. The V segment lost 4 bases and the J segment 2 bases; nucleotides outside the gene matches: 2. The CDR3 consists of 15 residues. This chain uses TRBV7-2 with TRBJ2-1; 10 bases agree with TRBD2. This clonotype was obtained from an adult with an advanced solid tumor such as melanoma, head and neck, liver or kidney cancer. The sample here was CD4+ or CD8+ T cells sorted from blood, taken in a trial of the OX40 agonist ivuxolimab. CDR3 amino acids: CASSSGTSAYNEQFF. In DNA, the CDR3 is TGTGCCAGCAGCTCTGGGACTAGCGCCTACAATGAGCAGTTCTTC. The full variable domain, with the rest looked up from reference TRBV7-2 and TRBJ2-1, is GAGVSQSPSNKVTEKGKDVELRCDPISGHTALYWYRQSLGQGLEFLIYFQGNSAPDKSGLPSDRFSAERTGGSVSTLTIQRTQQEDSAVYLCASSSGTSAYNEQFFGPGTRLTVL.